The 27 T cell receptor beta chains in this list originate from one sample, sequenced in a study of T cell repertoires in cytomegalovirus infection. In TCRdb, the reads were re-called with MiXCR into one record per CDR3 protein. The sample has hundreds of thousands of distinct CDR3 sequences, roughly 26% seen once. The material sequenced was CD8+ T cells from PBMCs. These receptors all come from a human donor in good health (CMV status not recorded). Some clones in this sample may be carry-over from other donors' samples.

Notes on this clonotype: Just one base apart from a much larger clone, this may be a read error. The chain has TRBV7-8 and TRBJ1-1; possibly TRBD1 for D (5 bases). V shed 3 bases and J shed 1 base, with 9 bases lying between them. This CDR3 contains 14 residues. The germline V gene encodes CDR1 SGHVS and CDR2 FQNEAQ. The CDR3 nucleotides are TGTGCCAGCAGCTTCGACAGCCCGAACACTGAAGCTTTCTTT. This codes for CASSFDSPNTEAFF. Supplemented by reference TRBV7-8 and TRBJ1-1, the full variable domain reads GAGVSQSPRYKVAKRGQDVALRCDPISGHVSLFWYQQALGQGPEFLTYFQNEAQLDKSGLPSDRFFAERPEGSVSTLKIQRTQQEDSAVYLCASSFDSPNTEAFFGQGTRLTVV.

There are many counts of this clonotype. The rearrangement joins TRBV5-1 to TRBJ2-7, with D perhaps matching TRBD1 (6 bases). Germline V gene lookup returns CDR1 SGHRS and CDR2 YFSETQ. This CDR3 is built from 14 residues. Trimming pared 4 bases from V and 2 bases from J, leaving 13 bases between. CDR3 nucleotides: TGCGCCAGCAGCCCCGGACAGCTGACCTACGAGCAGTACTTC. Its translation: CASSPGQLTYEQYF.

The rearrangement links TRBV10-3 to TRBJ2-5; 9 nucleotides line up with TRBD1. This CDR3 contains 14 residues. Germline loops: CDR1 ENHRY, CDR2 SYGVKD. J was trimmed by 3 bases and V by 6 bases; bases with no gene match: 5. CDR3 nucleotide sequence: TGTGCCATCAGCCGGGACAGGGAGGAAGAGACCCAGTACTTC. Its translation is CAISRDREEETQYF.

This clonotype was found many times. The chain is built from TRBV7-2 and TRBJ2-1; D is perhaps TRBD2 (6 bases). There are 14 residues in the CDR3. V lost 3 bases and J 8 bases, leaving 14 bases between the germline ends. Germline V lookup: CDR1 SGHTA, CDR2 FQGNSA. The CDR3 region has the DNA TGTGCCAGCAGCTTGGTGGGAGGTCTCGATGAGCAGTTCTTC. Protein product: CASSLVGGLDEQFF.

The table lists this clonotype with many counts. This chain joins TRBV7-8 and TRBJ2-1, with 8 bases matching TRBD1. The CDR3 covers 15 residues. CDR1 is SGHVS, CDR2 FQNEAQ, per germline. The junction had 9 bases not matched to a gene; V was cut back by 5 bases and J by 6 bases. CDR3 sequence reads: CASSPFGGQVNEQFF. In nucleotides, the CDR3 is TGTGCCAGCAGCCCGTTTGGGGGACAGGTCAATGAGCAGTTCTTC.

The chain is built from TRBV28 and TRBJ2-3, with D tentatively TRBD2 (6 bases). V lost 2 bases and J 2 bases, leaving 17 bases between the germline ends. The CDR3 runs to 17 residues. Germline V gives CDR1 MDHEN, CDR2 SYDVKM. The CDR3 DNA sequence: TGTGCCAGCAGTTTAACTCTCTTGGGCGGGGACACAGATACGCAGTATTTT. It encodes CASSLTLLGGDTDTQYF.

This clonotype was counted a few times. The V call is TRBV27, the J call TRBJ1-5, with 7 bases lining up with TRBD1. V lost 3 bases, J lost 6 bases, and 5 bases stayed unmatched. CDR1 MNHEY and CDR2 SMNVEV come from the germline V gene (reference sequence). The CDR3 runs 14 residues. This CDR3 is CASSFQGGIQPQHF. CDR3 DNA sequence: TGTGCCAGCAGTTTTCAGGGGGGTATTCAGCCCCAGCATTTT.

This clonotype was recorded many times. The DNA for the CDR3 is TGTGCCAGCAGCTCTTTTTACAATGAGCAGTTCTTC. Translating it yields CASSSFYNEQFF. The V gene is TRBV7-6, the J gene TRBJ2-1; D not certain. The germline gives CDR1 SGHVS, CDR2 FNYEAQ. V lost 4 bases and J 4 bases, leaving 5 bases between the germline ends. The CDR3 loop spans 12 amino acids.

This clonotype showed up just a few times. The V gene is TRBV7-9, the J gene TRBJ1-5; D is undetermined. Per germline, CDR1 SEHNR and CDR2 FQNEAQ (reference sequence). The V end lost 2 bases, the J end lost 4 bases, and 6 bases lay between the germline ends. This CDR3 comprises 13 residues. CDR3 DNA sequence: TGTGCCAGCAGCTTATTAGTAAATCAGCCCCAGCATTTT. Translated: CASSLLVNQPQHF.

The count of this clonotype is one. This chain joins TRBV15 and TRBJ1-6, with D tentatively TRBD1 (5 bases). Germline CDR1 LNHNV, CDR2 YYDKDF (reference sequence). This CDR3 has 16 residues. The ends were cut back, 1 base at V and 7 bases at J, with 14 bases in the middle. The CDR3 loop reads CATSRGTTGTNSPLHF. The CDR3 DNA sequence: TGTGCCACCAGCAGAGGAACCACCGGGACCAATTCACCCCTCCACTTT.

The rearrangement uses TRBV24-1 and TRBJ2-2; D gene unclear. The CDR3 consists of 15 residues. The V and J ends lost 4 bases and 3 bases respectively, with 11 bases between them. Germline lookup yields CDR1 KGHDR and CDR2 SFDVKD. CDR3 sequence: CATSDKAADTGELFF. In DNA, the CDR3 is TGTGCCACCAGTGACAAGGCCGCAGACACCGGGGAGCTGTTTTTT.

The chain links TRBV20-1 to TRBJ2-7; perhaps D is TRBD1 or TRBD2 (5 bases each). The V and J ends lost 3 bases and 0 bases respectively, with 24 bases between them. Looked up from germline, CDR1 is DFQATT and CDR2 is SNEGSKA (reference sequence). The CDR3 runs to 18 residues. The CDR3 sequence is CSASDTNLEGLRSYEQYV. The CDR3, as DNA: TGCAGTGCTAGTGACACCAATCTAGAGGGGCTCCGCTCCTACGAGCAGTACGTC.

This clonotype was seen ten or more times. The chain joins TRBV7-8 to TRBJ2-7; D is possibly TRBD1 (5 bases). Trimming stripped 8 bases from V and 3 bases from J, with 20 bases between. Germline V gives CDR1 SGHVS, CDR2 FQNEAQ. The length of the CDR3 is 15 residues. The CDR3 loop reads CASASWGPRVYEQYV. CDR3 nucleotide sequence: TGTGCCAGCGCCTCCTGGGGCCCTAGGGTCTACGAGCAGTACGTC.

The chain combines TRBV7-4 with TRBJ2-3; D not certain. Germline V gives CDR1 SGHVT, CDR2 SQSDAQ. This CDR3 spans 16 amino acids. Trimming took off 1 base at V and 2 bases at J, with 13 bases between the two ends. This CDR3 is CASSLVYEVDTDTQYF. CDR3 DNA: TGTGCCAGCAGCTTAGTATACGAGGTTGACACAGATACGCAGTATTTT.

The rearrangement joins TRBV20-1 to TRBJ1-2, with 7 bases lining up with TRBD1. This CDR3 contains 15 residues. The V segment lost 0 bases and the J segment 3 bases; nucleotides outside the gene matches: 7. CDR1 DFQATT and CDR2 SNEGSKA come from the germline V gene (reference sequence). The CDR3 sequence: CSARDGGQQDYGYTF. The CDR3 coding sequence is TGCAGTGCTAGAGATGGGGGACAGCAAGACTATGGCTACACCTTC.

In this sample, this clonotype turned up many times. This chain connects TRBV6-1 to TRBJ1-5; D is uncertain. Trimming pared 2 bases from V and 0 bases from J, leaving 14 bases between. This CDR3 region has 17 residues. Germline V gives CDR1 MNHNS, CDR2 SASEGT. The CDR3 nucleotides are TGTGCCAGCAGTGAATGGCATCAAACTTCTAGCAATCAGCCCCAGCATTTT. Protein sequence: CASSEWHQTSSNQPQHF.

The chain couples TRBV12-3 or TRBV12-4 to TRBJ2-7, with a tentative D call TRBD2 (5 bases). The length of the CDR3 is 17 residues. The ends were cut back, 2 bases at V and 3 bases at J, with 20 bases in the middle. The CDR3 DNA is TGTGCCAGCAGTTTATATGAGGGCCACGCTGGAAACTACGAGCAGTACTTC. This sequence encodes CASSLYEGHAGNYEQYF.

This clonotype was detected only a few times. The chain combines TRBV6-5 with TRBJ2-3; D is unclear. The V end lost 0 bases, the J end lost 4 bases, and 11 bases lay between the germline ends. Germline V gene sequence: CDR1 MNHEY, CDR2 SVGAGI. This CDR3 spans 15 amino acids. The CDR3 nucleotides read TGTGCCAGCAGTTACTCGAAATGGGCAGCAGATACGCAGTATTTT. Amino acids: CASSYSKWAADTQYF.

This clonotype was seen repeatedly, ten times or more. This chain connects TRBV7-8 to TRBJ2-5; D is tentatively TRBD1 or TRBD2 (5 bases each). Germline V gives CDR1 SGHVS, CDR2 FQNEAQ. The length of the CDR3 is 17 residues. V was pared by 3 bases and J by 3 bases, with 20 bases between. The CDR3 sequence: CASSFWKGGGEEETQYF. For the CDR3, the DNA is TGTGCCAGCAGCTTCTGGAAGGGTGGGGGTGAGGAAGAGACCCAGTACTTC.

This clonotype was counted ten times or more. This CDR3 reads CASRGDREDYGYTF. As DNA, the CDR3 is TGTGCCAGCAGGGGGGACAGGGAGGACTATGGCTACACCTTC. V and J are TRBV7-9 and TRBJ1-2; 9 bases map to TRBD1. This CDR3 has 14 residues. Germline V lookup: CDR1 SEHNR, CDR2 FQNEAQ (reference sequence). Losses at the gene ends were 6 bases for V and 3 bases for J; bases not matched to a gene: 5.

This clonotype has ten or more counts. The gene calls are TRBV7-2 and TRBJ1-6, with D perhaps matching TRBD1 (5 bases). Trimming removed 2 bases at V and 9 bases at J, with 11 bases between. The CDR3 loop spans 14 amino acids. Germline CDR1 and CDR2: SGHTA and FQGNSA. CDR3 bases: TGTGCCAGCAGCTTAATCGGGGCCAGTTCACCCCTCCACTTT. Translating it yields CASSLIGASSPLHF.

Many counts were recorded for this clonotype. This sequence joins TRBV7-2 and TRBJ2-1; 9 nucleotides align to TRBD2. V was pared by 1 base and J by 7 bases, with 5 bases of the junction left unmatched. Germline CDR1 SGHTA, CDR2 FQGNSA. The length of the CDR3 is 15 residues. This CDR3 is CASSLVAGVGNEQFF. DNA of the CDR3: TGTGCCAGCAGCTTAGTAGCGGGGGTAGGAAATGAGCAGTTCTTC.

V gene TRBV12-3 or TRBV12-4 combines with J gene TRBJ2-1; 8 bases are shared with TRBD2. CDR3 length: 14 residues. With 7 bases clipped from V and 8 bases from J, the junction kept 10 bases outside the gene matches. In nucleotides, the CDR3 is TGTGCCAGCACCGGGGGGGGCCTTCGGGATGAGCAGTTCTTC. The encoded protein is CASTGGGLRDEQFF.

This clonotype was seen more than once but under ten times. The genes are TRBV4-2 and TRBJ2-1; TRBD2 matches 7 bases. V gave up 0 bases and J gave up 3 bases; unmatched junction bases: 5. CDR3 size: 16 residues. Looked up from germline, CDR1 is LGHNA and CDR2 is YNFKEQ. CDR3 DNA: TGTGCCAGCAGCCAAGATGCGGGGGTTCGCTACAATGAGCAGTTCTTC. This gives the protein CASSQDAGVRYNEQFF.

Of note for this clonotype: Possible read error: a much larger clone is one base away. The J gene is TRBJ2-7, the V gene TRBV7-8; possibly TRBD1 for D (5 bases). The germline V gene has CDR1 SGHVS and CDR2 FQNEAQ. The CDR3 is made up of 14 amino acids. Here the CDR3 reads CASSLGQGGYEQNF. The CDR3 DNA reads as TGTGCCAGCAGCTTAGGGCAGGGTGGGTACGAGCAGAACTTC.

This clonotype was seen a handful of times. The rearrangement links TRBV28 to TRBJ1-5, with TRBD1 as a possible D gene (6 bases). The CDR3 consists of 14 residues. The germline V gene encodes CDR1 MDHEN and CDR2 SYDVKM. The V end was cut by 5 bases, the J end by 0 bases, with 8 bases between. The CDR3 DNA follows: TGTGCCAGCAGTACAGGGTTTAGCAATCAGCCCCAGCATTTT. Its translation: CASSTGFSNQPQHF.

This clonotype appeared a few times. The chain recombines TRBV29-1 with TRBJ2-7, with TRBD2 as a possible D gene (6 bases). The V end was cut by 0 bases, the J end by 9 bases, with 9 bases between. Germline assignment: CDR1 SQVTM and CDR2 ANQGSEA. The CDR3 runs 11 residues. The CDR3 bases are TGCAGCGTTGAAGAGGCGGGACGGCAGTACGTC. Translation: CSVEEAGRQYV.